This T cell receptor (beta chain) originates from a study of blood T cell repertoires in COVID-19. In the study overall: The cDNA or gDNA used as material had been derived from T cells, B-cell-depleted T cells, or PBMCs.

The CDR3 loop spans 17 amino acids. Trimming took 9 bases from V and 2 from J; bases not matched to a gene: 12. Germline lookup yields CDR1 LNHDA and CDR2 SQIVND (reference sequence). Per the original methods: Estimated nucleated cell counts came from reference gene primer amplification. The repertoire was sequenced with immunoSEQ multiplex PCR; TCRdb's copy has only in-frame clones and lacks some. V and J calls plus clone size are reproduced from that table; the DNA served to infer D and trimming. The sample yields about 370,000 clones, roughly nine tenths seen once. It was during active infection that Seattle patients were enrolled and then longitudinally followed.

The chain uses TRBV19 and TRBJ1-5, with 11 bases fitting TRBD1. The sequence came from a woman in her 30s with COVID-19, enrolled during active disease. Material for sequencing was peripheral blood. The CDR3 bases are TGTGCCAGCGGGACAGGGGGTTTCATAGGTGGCAATCAGCCCCAGCATTTT. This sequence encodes CASGTGGFIGGNQPQHF.